The rows below give T cell receptor beta chains drawn from one sample of a study of cytomegalovirus exposure and HLA in healthy donors. Here immunoSEQ multiplex PCR was the method, and the copy in TCRdb shows in-frame clones only, minus some. The sample has roughly 150,000 clones; under 70% are singletons. Sequencing used PBMCs. These receptors were obtained from a young man in good health and CMV-seropositive. Both conserved end residues are part of each CDR3. The order of the fields is D gene, V gene, clone size, J gene, CDR3 protein, CDR3 DNA. A D gene is named only where the DNA matches it firmly. Size is stated for part of the rows, as once, few or many counts, or as a class when the clone is expanded.

TRBD1	TRBV19	-	TRBJ1-2	CASSRTGDYSQGYTF	TGTGCCAGTAGTAGGACAGGGGATTACTCTCAGGGCTACACCTTC
-	TRBV23-1	-	TRBJ1-5	CASSPKDSYSNQPQHF	TGCGCCAGCAGCCCCAAGGACAGTTATAGCAATCAGCCCCAGCATTTT
-	TRBV11-2	-	TRBJ2-2	CASSPSLSGELFF	TGTGCCAGCAGCCCCTCTTTGAGCGGGGAGCTGTTTTTT
TRBD1	TRBV5-1	-	TRBJ2-7	CASSSGTGFYEQYF	TGCGCCAGCAGCTCCGGGACAGGGTTTTACGAGCAGTACTTC
-	TRBV2	-	TRBJ1-4	CASSGQFEKLFF	TGTGCCAGCAGTGGACAGTTCGAAAAACTGTTTTTT
-	TRBV10-1	few	TRBJ2-3	CASSETGLGDTQYF	TGCGCCAGCAGTGAGACGGGGTTGGGAGATACGCAGTATTTT
-	TRBV5-1	few	TRBJ2-7	CASSQATFTGEQYF	TGCGCCAGCAGCCAAGCTACTTTTACGGGGGAGCAGTACTTC
-	TRBV4-1	-	TRBJ2-7	CASSQVRQVGCEQYF	TGCGCCAGCAGCCAAGTCAGGCAGGTGGGCTGCGAGCAGTACTTC
TRBD2	TRBV5-1	-	TRBJ2-5	CASSHGTSGNQETQYF	TGCGCCAGCAGCCATGGGACTAGCGGGAACCAAGAGACCCAGTACTTC
TRBD2	TRBV30	-	TRBJ2-1	CAWSIPGLAEDEQFF	TGTGCCTGGAGTATACCGGGACTAGCGGAGGATGAGCAGTTCTTC
TRBD2	TRBV30	-	TRBJ2-2	CAWSALAGDTGELFF	TGTGCCTGGAGTGCCCTAGCGGGAGACACCGGGGAGCTGTTTTTT
-	TRBV4-1	-	TRBJ1-5	CASSQRTPTRAANQPQHF	TGCGCCAGCAGCCAACGGACTCCTACGAGGGCGGCTAATCAGCCCCAGCATTTT
-	TRBV2	-	TRBJ1-4	CASSDSLIEKLFF	TGTGCCAGCAGTGATAGTCTGATAGAAAAACTGTTTTTT
TRBD2	TRBV5-8	-	TRBJ2-1	CASSPGTSGYNEQFF	TGTGCCAGCAGCCCGGGGACTAGCGGCTACAATGAGCAGTTCTTC
-	TRBV23-1	-	TRBJ1-5	CASSQMRGGINQPQHF	TGCGCCAGCAGTCAAATGAGGGGGGGCATTAATCAGCCCCAGCATTTT
-	TRBV4-1	-	TRBJ2-2	CASSQERRHHTGELFF	TGCGCCAGCAGCCAAGAAAGGCGACACCACACCGGGGAGCTGTTTTTT
TRBD1	TRBV5-1	-	TRBJ2-3	CASSLSGTGTDTQYF	TGCGCCAGCAGCTTATCCGGGACAGGCACAGATACGCAGTATTTT
-	TRBV6-6	-	TRBJ1-1	CAGGGGRGGTEAFF	TGTGCCGGCGGGGGGGGGAGGGGTGGCACTGAAGCTTTCTTT
-	TRBV15	-	TRBJ1-2	CATSRDAGNYGYTF	TGTGCCACCAGCAGAGATGCCGGGAACTATGGCTACACCTTC
-	TRBV4-2	few	TRBJ2-1	CASSLIGKNNNEQFF	TGTGCCAGCAGTCTAATTGGTAAGAATAACAATGAGCAGTTCTTC
-	TRBV2	-	TRBJ1-2	CASRWQQGGPYGYTF	TGTGCCAGCAGATGGCAGCAGGGCGGCCCGTATGGCTACACCTTC
-	TRBV4-1	few	TRBJ2-1	CASSPQPMALAPEQFF	TGCGCCAGCAGCCCCCAACCCATGGCCCTAGCGCCTGAGCAGTTCTTC
TRBD1	TRBV28	-	TRBJ2-7	CASSSGTGVAYEQYF	TGTGCCAGCAGTTCAGGGACAGGCGTTGCCTACGAGCAGTACTTC
TRBD2	TRBV30	once	TRBJ2-3	CAWSVPSGRSDTQYF	TGTGCCTGGAGTGTCCCCAGCGGGAGATCAGATACGCAGTATTTT
-	TRBV28	-	TRBJ2-3	CASSTPAWSDTQYF	TGTGCCAGCAGTACGCCCGCGTGGTCAGATACGCAGTATTTT
-	TRBV19	-	TRBJ2-7	CASSSWDIYEQYF	TGTGCCAGTAGTTCCTGGGACATCTACGAGCAGTACTTC
-	TRBV7-8	-	TRBJ2-7	CASSLKSGDPYEQYF	TGTGCCAGCAGCTTAAAGTCAGGGGACCCGTACGAGCAGTACTTC
TRBD2	TRBV13	-	TRBJ2-5	CASSPRLAGEHEQYF	TGTGCCAGCAGCCCTCGACTAGCGGGAGAACACGAGCAATACTTC
-	TRBV19	-	TRBJ1-1	CASSYRTNTEAFF	TGTGCCAGTAGTTACAGAACCAACACTGAAGCTTTCTTT